This T cell receptor (beta chain) was sequenced in a study of OX40 agonist ivuxolimab in advanced cancers. Looking at the study overall: Recorded diagnoses for dose-escalation patients were hepatocellular carcinoma, melanoma, renal cell or head and neck cancer. The study's findings and limits: In general, CD8+ T cells held more expanded clones than CD4+ did, on average.

Deletions cut 5 bases from V and 4 bases from J, with 15 bases between. The CDR3 length is 15 residues. Germline V CDR1 and CDR2: SGHTA, FQGNSA. Assay used: immunoSEQ multiplex PCR; TCRdb lists only in-frame clones, some missing. Counted here are about 91,000 clones, 84% occurring once; the ten biggest clones make up 0.95% to 1.2%. Blood was sampled at baseline, cycle 4 day 1, and cycle 7 day 1. Comment on this clone: Its antigen is as yet unknown.

The sample in question was CD4+ or CD8+ T cells sorted from blood, obtained in a trial of the OX40 agonist ivuxolimab. The clonotype comes from an adult with an advanced solid tumor such as melanoma, head and neck, liver or kidney cancer. The chain joins TRBV7-2 to TRBJ2-1; the D gene is possibly TRBD1 (6 bases). The CDR3 sequence is CASSPQGSGYNEQFF. The CDR3 DNA follows: TGTGCCAGCAGCCCACAGGGTTCGGGGTACAATGAGCAGTTCTTC.